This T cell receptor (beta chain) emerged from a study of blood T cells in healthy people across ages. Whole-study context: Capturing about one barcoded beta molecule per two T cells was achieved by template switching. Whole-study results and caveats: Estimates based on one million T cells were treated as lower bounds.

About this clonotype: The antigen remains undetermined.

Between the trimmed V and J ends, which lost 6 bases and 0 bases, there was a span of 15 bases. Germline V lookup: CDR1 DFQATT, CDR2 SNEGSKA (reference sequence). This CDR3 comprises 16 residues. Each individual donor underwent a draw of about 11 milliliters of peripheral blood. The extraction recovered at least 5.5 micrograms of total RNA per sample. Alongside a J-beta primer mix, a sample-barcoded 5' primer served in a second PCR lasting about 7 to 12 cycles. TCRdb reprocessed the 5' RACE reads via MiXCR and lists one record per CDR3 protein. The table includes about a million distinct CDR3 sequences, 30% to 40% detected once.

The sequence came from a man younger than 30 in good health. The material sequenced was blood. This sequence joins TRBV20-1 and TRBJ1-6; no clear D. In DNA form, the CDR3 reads TGCAGTGCCACTGACCCCCGGAGCTCCTATAATTCACCCCTCCACTTT. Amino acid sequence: CSATDPRSSYNSPLHF.